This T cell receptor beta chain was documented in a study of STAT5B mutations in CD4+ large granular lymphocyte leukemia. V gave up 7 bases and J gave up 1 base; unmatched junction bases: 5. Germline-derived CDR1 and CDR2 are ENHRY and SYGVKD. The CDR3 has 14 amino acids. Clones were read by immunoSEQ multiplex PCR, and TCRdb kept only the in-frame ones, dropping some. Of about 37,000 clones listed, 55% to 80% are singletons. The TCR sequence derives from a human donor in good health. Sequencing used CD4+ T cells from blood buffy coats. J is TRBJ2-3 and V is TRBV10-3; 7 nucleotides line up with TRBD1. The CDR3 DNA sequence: TGTGCCATCAATACAGGGGTGGGCACAGATACGCAGTATTTT. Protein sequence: CAINTGVGTDTQYF.